The TCR beta chain under discussion was sequenced for a study of vaccination effects on CD4 cells after COVID-19. After expansion with viral peptide pools in the ViraFEST assay, antigen-specific CD4+ T cells were sequenced. On day 10 of culture, CD4+ T cells were separated out. Each vaccine recipient was nucleocapsid antibody negative and had no prior SARS-CoV-2 infection. Cultures used roughly 2.2 million PBMC per well, approximately 9.6 IU/ml IL-2 and 10 ug/ml peptides. Germline assignment: CDR1 LGHDT and CDR2 YNNKEL (reference sequence). The CDR3 sequence is 11 residues long. V lost 6 bases to trimming and J lost 6 bases, with 9 bases between them. Sequencing used immunoSEQ multiplex PCR; TCRdb keeps in-frame clones, though not all of them. The sample includes over 45,000 clones, around 67% seen only once; the top ten take around 20%. Remarks on this clone: What it recognizes is unknown.

The receptor was isolated from a human donor who received a COVID-19 vaccine. This specimen consisted of CD4+ T cells from PBMCs cultured with SARS-CoV-2 spike peptides, obtained before COVID-19 vaccination. V usage is TRBV3-1 (or the pseudogene TRBV3-2) and J usage is TRBJ2-7; TRBD1 is a possible D gene (7 bases). CDR3 coding DNA: TGTGCCAGCAGTCAGGGGGGCGAGCAGTACTTC. Translation: CASSQGGEQYF.